The clone carrying this TCR beta chain ranks as medium-sized. The antigen is not known. This specimen belongs to a study of T cell repertoires and HLA-DP antigens. Across the whole study: A couple of male donors and one female donor spanned ages 18-to-29 through 60-to-69.

Here immunoSEQ multiplex PCR was the method, and the copy in TCRdb shows in-frame clones only, minus some. The sample consists of 75,000 to 90,000 clones, 86% of them appearing once. CD4+ T cells, purified by negative selection, averaged roughly 98% purity. The specimen was CD4+ T cells from PBMCs. The receptor was derived from a man aged 50 to 59 in good health and CMV-seronegative.

CDR3 loop: CASSLGGYSNQPQHF. CDR3 DNA: TGTGCCAGCAGCTTAGGGGGGTATAGCAATCAGCCCCAGCATTTT. This sequence joins TRBV7-9 and TRBJ1-5; TRBD1 might be the D (5 bases). The CDR3 runs to 15 residues. The V gene lost 1 base and the J gene lost 0 bases, with 7 bases spanning the gap. The germline V gene encodes CDR1 SEHNR and CDR2 FQNEAQ (reference sequence).